What follows are 27 T cell receptor beta chains derived from one specimen sequenced in a study of T-cell memory formation after mild COVID-19. TCRdb ran MiXCR on the 5' RACE reads and lists one entry per CDR3 protein. The table records approximately 480,000 distinct CDR3 sequences, about 20% of them present only once. The sample taken for sequencing was PBMCs or a T cell subset sorted from them (not recorded which). Source of these receptors: an adult woman who had mild COVID-19 (a few samples of this study predate the infection). Cell type and time point are not known.

This chain uses TRBV4-1 with TRBJ1-1, with a tentative D call TRBD1 (5 bases). Germline CDR1 is MGHRA and CDR2 is YSYEKL. CDR3 length: 16 amino acids. With 7 bases removed from V and 0 bases from J, the gap between germline ends came to 18 bases. CDR3 DNA sequence: TGCGCCAGCAAAGTTGAGGGGTTGGGCATGAACACTGAAGCTTTCTTT. This codes for CASKVEGLGMNTEAFF.

There are a few counts of this clonotype. V and J are TRBV5-1 and TRBJ1-2, with 11 bases matching TRBD1. The CDR3 loop spans 16 amino acids. Germline V gives CDR1 SGHRS, CDR2 YFSETQ. The J segment lost 6 bases and the V segment lost 4 bases, leaving 11 bases of the junction unmatched. The CDR3 coding sequence is TGCGCCAGCAGCCCAGGACAGGGGGCCCTTTCGGATGGCTACACCTTC. Translating gives CASSPGQGALSDGYTF. The variable domain in full, with the rest retrieved from reference TRBV5-1 and TRBJ1-2, is KAGVTQTPRYLIKTRGQQVTLSCSPISGHRSVSWYQQTPGQGLQFLFEYFSETQRNKGNFPGRFSGRQFSNSRSEMNVSTLELGDSALYLCASSPGQGALSDGYTFGSGTRLTVV.

V gene TRBV29-1 combines with J gene TRBJ1-2, with D hard to call. This CDR3 spans 13 amino acids. Germline V gene data show CDR1 as SQVTM and CDR2 as ANQGSEA. The germline V and J ends were trimmed by 7 bases and 3 bases, with 15 bases remaining between them. The CDR3 here is CSASQSTDYGYTF. The CDR3 DNA reads as TGCAGCGCCTCCCAATCAACTGACTATGGCTACACCTTC.

The sample holds a few counts of this clonotype. The V and J genes are TRBV4-1 and TRBJ2-1; 10 positions agree with TRBD2. The V segment lost 3 bases and the J segment 4 bases; nucleotides outside the gene matches: 6. There are 16 residues in the CDR3. Germline CDR1 is MGHRA and CDR2 is YSYEKL. This CDR3 reads CASSQDLAGDYNEQFF. The DNA of the CDR3 is TGCGCCAGCAGCCAGGACCTAGCGGGAGATTACAATGAGCAGTTCTTC.

The chain employs TRBV29-1 and TRBJ1-2; D is ambiguous. The CDR3 is 15 amino acids. Germline assignment: CDR1 SQVTM and CDR2 ANQGSEA. V was clipped by 6 bases and J by 1 base, with 18 bases between them. CDR3 residues: CSVHLGQALNYGYTF. In DNA form, the CDR3 reads TGCAGCGTCCACCTAGGGCAGGCGCTTAACTATGGCTACACCTTC.

This clonotype was seen repeatedly, ten times or more. The rearrangement joins TRBV12-3 or TRBV12-4 to TRBJ1-4, with D uncertain. This CDR3 region has 13 residues. Trimming pared 0 bases from V and 4 bases from J, leaving 3 bases between. The CDR3 region has the DNA TGTGCCAGCAGTTTAGCCGGTAATGAAAAACTGTTTTTT. This encodes CASSLAGNEKLFF.

This chain joins TRBV4-2 and TRBJ2-3; 10 bases are a match to TRBD2. The ends lost 6 bases at V and 0 bases at J; junction bases unmatched: 3. The CDR3 loop spans 15 amino acids. Germline-derived CDR1 and CDR2 are LGHNA and YNFKEQ. The CDR3 sequence: CASRSTSGSTDTQYF. The DNA of the CDR3 is TGTGCCAGCAGATCGACTAGCGGGAGCACAGATACGCAGTATTTT.

The rearrangement links TRBV24-1 to TRBJ1-5; D remains unclear. V was shortened by 2 bases and J by 3 bases, with 13 bases between the two germline ends. Germline V CDR1 and CDR2: KGHDR, SFDVKD. The CDR3 covers 16 residues. The DNA of the CDR3 is TGTGCCACCAGTGATTCAGAAGGTCTCTTCAATCAGCCCCAGCATTTT. Amino acid sequence: CATSDSEGLFNQPQHF.

The V call is TRBV12-3 or TRBV12-4, the J call TRBJ1-1; maybe TRBD1 (6 bases). CDR3 size: 15 residues. V shed 7 bases and J shed 5 bases, with 20 bases lying between them. CDR3 region: CASIDFPGAWTEAFF. The CDR3 DNA follows: TGTGCCAGCATTGATTTCCCGGGGGCTTGGACTGAAGCTTTCTTT.

This clonotype was detected only a few times. The rearrangement joins TRBV5-1 to TRBJ2-1; 10 bases align to TRBD2. The CDR3 covers 17 residues. Germline CDR1 SGHRS, CDR2 YFSETQ. The J segment lost 3 bases and the V segment lost 0 bases, leaving 6 bases of the junction unmatched. CDR3: CASSLDHSGGLYNEQFF. CDR3 bases: TGCGCCAGCAGCTTGGATCATAGCGGGGGGCTCTACAATGAGCAGTTCTTC.

This clonotype was detected ten times or more. The gene calls are TRBV4-2 and TRBJ2-3; 16 bases align to TRBD2. The CDR3 is made up of 17 amino acids. With V trimmed by 3 bases and J by 4 bases, 4 bases remained unmatched. Germline V gives CDR1 LGHNA, CDR2 YNFKEQ. CDR3 amino acids: CASSQGLAGGPADTQYF. DNA for the CDR3: TGTGCCAGCAGCCAGGGACTAGCGGGAGGGCCGGCAGATACGCAGTATTTT.

This clonotype was detected only a few times. This chain connects TRBV24-1 to TRBJ2-1; D is unresolved. Trimming removed 0 bases at V and 0 bases at J, with 11 bases between. The CDR3 runs to 17 residues. From germline, CDR1 is KGHDR and CDR2 SFDVKD. CDR3 bases: TGTGCCACCAGTGATTTGCATAGACCTAGCTCCTACAATGAGCAGTTCTTC. Protein: CATSDLHRPSSYNEQFF.

This chain uses TRBV12-5 with TRBJ2-3, with 9 bases matching TRBD2. This CDR3 has 17 amino acids. V dropped 4 bases and J dropped 1; count of bases not matched to a gene: 9. Germline lookup yields CDR1 LGHNT and CDR2 FRNRAP. CDR3 nucleotides: TGTGCTAGTGGTTCTCTTATCCTAGCGGGGCGCACAGATACGCAGTATTTT. Its protein product is CASGSLILAGRTDTQYF.

This chain joins TRBV5-5 and TRBJ1-2; D is perhaps TRBD1 (6 bases). CDR3 length: 14 amino acids. V lost 5 bases, J lost 3 bases, and 14 bases lay in between. The germline V gene has CDR1 SGHKS and CDR2 YYEKEE (reference sequence). The CDR3 loop is CASSSTGFDYGYTF. CDR3 sequence (DNA): TGTGCCAGCAGTTCTACAGGGTTCGACTATGGCTACACCTTC.

V and J are TRBV12-3 or TRBV12-4 and TRBJ2-5; the D gene is possibly TRBD1 (6 bases). This CDR3 has 15 residues. The V end lost 6 bases, the J end lost 4 bases, and 18 bases lay between the germline ends. CDR3 region: CASRVRVKGVETQYF. The CDR3 bases are TGTGCCAGCAGGGTCCGCGTGAAGGGGGTAGAGACCCAGTACTTC.

This clonotype was found a few times. The V call is TRBV2, the J call TRBJ2-5; D gene uncertain. Germline V gene data show CDR1 as SNHLY and CDR2 as FYNNEI. This CDR3 comprises 10 residues. The V and J ends lost 4 bases and 6 bases respectively, with 3 bases between them. The CDR3, as DNA: TGTGCCAGCAGTGTTAAGACCCAGTACTTC. This translates into CASSVKTQYF.

This clonotype turned up a few times. V is TRBV7-9 and J is TRBJ2-5, with D perhaps being TRBD1 or TRBD2 (7 bases each). The germline V and J ends were trimmed by 5 bases and 0 bases, with 13 bases remaining between them. Per germline, CDR1 SEHNR and CDR2 FQNEAQ (reference sequence). The CDR3 consists of 15 residues. CDR3: CASSQQGTNQETQYF. In DNA, the CDR3 is TGTGCCAGCAGCCAACAGGGGACTAACCAAGAGACCCAGTACTTC. Full variable domain (missing parts from reference TRBV7-9 and TRBJ2-5): DTGVSQNPRHKITKRGQNVTFRCDPISEHNRLYWYRQTLGQGPEFLTYFQNEAQLEKSRLLSDRFSAERPKGSFSTLEIQRTEQGDSAMYLCASSQQGTNQETQYFGPGTRLLVL.

This clonotype showed up just a few times. The chain joins TRBV29-1 to TRBJ1-2, with unresolved D. Per the germline V gene, CDR1 is SQVTM and CDR2 is ANQGSEA. V was pared by 2 bases and J by 5 bases, with 15 bases between. This CDR3 has 14 amino acids. CDR3: CSVESEAEFYGYTF. The CDR3 nucleotides are TGCAGCGTTGAAAGCGAGGCCGAATTTTATGGCTACACCTTC.

This clonotype has only a few counts. The V and J genes are TRBV18 and TRBJ2-7, with D possibly matching TRBD1 (5 bases). V lost 2 bases and J 2 bases, leaving 13 bases between the germline ends. CDR1 is KGHSH, CDR2 LQKENI, per germline. This CDR3 is built from 15 residues. The CDR3 sequence is CASSPDRIIPYEQYF. CDR3 DNA sequence: TGTGCCAGCTCACCAGACAGAATAATACCCTACGAGCAGTACTTC. Filled out from reference TRBV18 and TRBJ2-7, the complete variable domain reads NAGVMQNPRHLVRRRGQEARLRCSPMKGHSHVYWYRQLPEEGLKFMVYLQKENIIDESGMPKERFSAEFPKEGPSILRIQQVVRGDSAAYFCASSPDRIIPYEQYFGPGTRLTVT.

This clonotype was counted a few times. This chain connects TRBV29-1 to TRBJ2-4; 7 positions match TRBD2. Looked up from germline, CDR1 is SQVTM and CDR2 is ANQGSEA. The length of the CDR3 is 17 residues. Trimming at V came to 7 bases and at J to 0 bases, leaving 15 bases not matched to a gene. The CDR3 region has the DNA TGCAGCGCACGGGGGGAGTCCAGCGGACTAGCCAAAAACATTCAGTACTTC. Its protein product is CSARGESSGLAKNIQYF.

This clonotype was detected a few times. The CDR3 spells CASSDWARNTEAFF. Written as DNA, the CDR3 is TGTGCCAGCAGTGATTGGGCCCGGAACACTGAAGCTTTCTTT. V usage is TRBV6-4 and J usage is TRBJ1-1; D is ambiguous. Trimming left V 3 bases short and J 1 base short, with 9 bases between. Germline values: CDR1 MRHNA, CDR2 SNTAGT. This CDR3 spans 14 amino acids.

The sample holds many counts of this clonotype. The chain employs TRBV7-2 and TRBJ1-2, with 8 bases identical to TRBD1. The germline V gene has CDR1 SGHTA and CDR2 FQGNSA. Trimming cost V 5 bases and J 7 bases; bases outside gene matches: 15. This CDR3 has 16 amino acids. CDR3 protein: CASSQIRGQGSSGYTF. The CDR3 bases are TGTGCCAGCAGCCAGATAAGAGGACAGGGCTCTAGTGGCTACACCTTC.

This clonotype was seen ten or more times. V usage is TRBV7-8 and J usage is TRBJ2-7, with a tentative D call TRBD1 (6 bases). Trimming left V 3 bases short and J 5 bases short, with 14 bases between. This CDR3 contains 14 residues. From germline, CDR1 is SGHVS and CDR2 FQNEAQ. The CDR3 region has the DNA TGTGCCAGCAGCTTGGTTGGACAGCTCCACGAGCAGTACTTC. It yields the protein CASSLVGQLHEQYF.

A few counts support this clonotype. This chain connects TRBV20-1 to TRBJ1-2; TRBD1 is a possible D gene (5 bases). Trimming shortened V by 5 bases and J by 2 bases, and 21 bases separated the two germline ends. This CDR3 has 16 amino acids. Per the germline V gene, CDR1 is DFQATT and CDR2 is SNEGSKA (reference sequence). In nucleotides, the CDR3 is TGCAGTGCTCCGACCCACCCGGGACGAATGAACTATGGCTACACCTTC. Protein: CSAPTHPGRMNYGYTF.

This clonotype was detected many times. J is TRBJ2-7 and V is TRBV5-1, with D possibly being TRBD1 (7 bases). Trimming removed 0 bases at V and 3 bases at J, with 10 bases between. The CDR3 has 14 amino acids. CDR1 is SGHRS and CDR2 is YFSETQ in the germline V gene. In nucleotides, the CDR3 is TGCGCCAGCAGCTTGGGACAGGGAGGCTACGAGCAGTACTTC. Translation: CASSLGQGGYEQYF.

This chain links TRBV7-2 with TRBJ2-5; the match to TRBD2 covers 11 bases. J was trimmed by 7 bases and V by 0 bases; bases with no gene match: 1. Germline V lookup: CDR1 SGHTA, CDR2 FQGNSA. CDR3 size: 14 residues. The CDR3 here is CASSLAGLAATQYF. CDR3 DNA: TGTGCCAGCAGCTTAGCGGGACTAGCGGCGACCCAGTACTTC.

The CDR3 reads CASSQGRRYNEQFF. The CDR3 nucleotides are TGTGCCAGCAGCCAAGGGCGCCGCTACAATGAGCAGTTCTTC. The chain combines TRBV3-1 with TRBJ2-1; D is ambiguous. V shed 1 base and J shed 3 bases, with 7 bases lying between them. Germline V gene data show CDR1 as LGHDT and CDR2 as YNNKEL (reference sequence). This CDR3 region has 14 residues.